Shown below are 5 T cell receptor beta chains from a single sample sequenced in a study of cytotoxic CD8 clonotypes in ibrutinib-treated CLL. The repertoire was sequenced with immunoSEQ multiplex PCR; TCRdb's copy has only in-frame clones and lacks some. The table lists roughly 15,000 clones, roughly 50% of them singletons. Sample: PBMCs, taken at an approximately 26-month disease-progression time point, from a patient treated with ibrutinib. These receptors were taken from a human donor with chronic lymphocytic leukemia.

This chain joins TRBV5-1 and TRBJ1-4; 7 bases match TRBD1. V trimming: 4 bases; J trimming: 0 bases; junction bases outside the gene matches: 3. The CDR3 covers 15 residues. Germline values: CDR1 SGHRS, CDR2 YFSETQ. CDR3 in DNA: TGCGCCAGCAGCGTCGGGACAGCAACTAATGAAAAACTGTTTTTT. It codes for CASSVGTATNEKLFF.

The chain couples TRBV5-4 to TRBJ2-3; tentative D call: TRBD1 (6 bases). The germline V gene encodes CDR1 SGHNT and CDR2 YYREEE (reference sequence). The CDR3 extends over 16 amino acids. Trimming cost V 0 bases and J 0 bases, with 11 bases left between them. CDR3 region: CASSLDRQASTDTQYF. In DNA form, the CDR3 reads TGTGCCAGCAGCTTGGACAGACAGGCTAGCACAGATACGCAGTATTTT.

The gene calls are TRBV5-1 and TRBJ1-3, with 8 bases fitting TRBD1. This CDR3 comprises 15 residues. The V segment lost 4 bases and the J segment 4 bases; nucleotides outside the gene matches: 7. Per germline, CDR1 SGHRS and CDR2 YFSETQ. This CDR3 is CASSKVTGAGNTIYF. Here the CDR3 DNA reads TGCGCCAGCAGCAAGGTGACAGGGGCGGGAAACACCATATATTTT. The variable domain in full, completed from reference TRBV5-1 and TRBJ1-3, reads KAGVTQTPRYLIKTRGQQVTLSCSPISGHRSVSWYQQTPGQGLQFLFEYFSETQRNKGNFPGRFSGRQFSNSRSEMNVSTLELGDSALYLCASSKVTGAGNTIYFGEGSWLTVV.

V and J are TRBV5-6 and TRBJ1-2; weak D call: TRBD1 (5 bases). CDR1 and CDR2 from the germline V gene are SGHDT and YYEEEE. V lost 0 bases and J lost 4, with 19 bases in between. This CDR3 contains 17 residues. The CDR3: CASSLASRDSSLYGYTF. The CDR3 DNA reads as TGTGCCAGCAGCTTGGCCTCTCGGGACTCCAGTCTCTATGGCTACACCTTC.

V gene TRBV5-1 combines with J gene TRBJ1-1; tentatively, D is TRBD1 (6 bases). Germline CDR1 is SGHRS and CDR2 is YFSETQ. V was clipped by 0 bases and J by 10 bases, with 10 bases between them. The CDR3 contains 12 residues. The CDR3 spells CASSLVGGIAFF. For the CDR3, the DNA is TGCGCCAGCAGCTTGGTGGGGGGCATAGCTTTCTTT.